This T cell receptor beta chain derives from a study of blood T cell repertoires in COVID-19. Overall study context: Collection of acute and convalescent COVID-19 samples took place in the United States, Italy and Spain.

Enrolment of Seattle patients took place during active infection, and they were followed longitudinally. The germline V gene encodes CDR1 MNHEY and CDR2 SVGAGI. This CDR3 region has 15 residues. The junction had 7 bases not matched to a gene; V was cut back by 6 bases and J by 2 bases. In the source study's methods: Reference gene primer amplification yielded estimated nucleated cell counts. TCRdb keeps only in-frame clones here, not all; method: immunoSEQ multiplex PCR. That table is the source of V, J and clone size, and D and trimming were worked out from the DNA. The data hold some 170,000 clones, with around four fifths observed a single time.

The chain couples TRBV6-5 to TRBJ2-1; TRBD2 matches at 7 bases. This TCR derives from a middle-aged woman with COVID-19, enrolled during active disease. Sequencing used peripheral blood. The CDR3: CASSRRGLAYNEQFF. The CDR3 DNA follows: TGTGCCAGCAGCCGGCGTGGACTAGCCTACAATGAGCAGTTCTTC.